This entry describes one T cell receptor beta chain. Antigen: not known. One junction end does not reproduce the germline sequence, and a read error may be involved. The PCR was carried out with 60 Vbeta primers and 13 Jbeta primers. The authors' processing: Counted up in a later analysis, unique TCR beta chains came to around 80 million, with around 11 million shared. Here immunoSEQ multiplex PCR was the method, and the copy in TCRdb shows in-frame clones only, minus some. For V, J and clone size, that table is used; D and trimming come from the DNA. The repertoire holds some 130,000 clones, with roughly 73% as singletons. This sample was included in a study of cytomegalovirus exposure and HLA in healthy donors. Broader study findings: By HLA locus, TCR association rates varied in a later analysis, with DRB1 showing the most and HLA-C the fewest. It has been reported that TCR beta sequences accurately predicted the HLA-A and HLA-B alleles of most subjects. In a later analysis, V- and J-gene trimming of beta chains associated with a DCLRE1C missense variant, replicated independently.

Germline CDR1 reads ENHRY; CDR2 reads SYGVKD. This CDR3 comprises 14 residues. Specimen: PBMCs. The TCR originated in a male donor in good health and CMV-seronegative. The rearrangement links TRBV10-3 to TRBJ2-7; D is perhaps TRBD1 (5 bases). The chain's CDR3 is CAIGESGQGGEQYF. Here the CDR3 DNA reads TGTGCCATCGGTGAGTCTGGGCAGGGCGGCGAGCAGTACTTC.